This record concerns one T cell receptor beta chain sequence. Its specific antigen is unknown. There are no base qualities to consult, and no much larger clone falls within one base. The CDR3, cysteine through phenylalanine, is 13 amino acids long. The retained sequence is limited to the CDR3, 39 bases, with the frame set at the first base. The germline V gene provides CDR1 LGHNT and CDR2 FRNRAP. V is clipped by 1 base and J by 8 bases, and the sequence between their germline boundaries is 11 bases long. The donors were healthy, HIV-negative adults with no recently reported acute infections or vaccinations. Every donor was a Caucasian adult residing in Nashville, Tennessee, USA. CD4+ T cells were enriched by magnetic negative selection; naive cells were then positively selected on CD45RA, and the negative fraction formed the memory subset. Blood was obtained by leukapheresis, after which PBMCs were separated by Ficoll-Histopaque density gradient centrifugation and cryopreserved in liquid nitrogen vapor phase. Analytical flow cytometry was used to check the purity and quantity of each magnetically sorted T cell population. Genomic DNA was isolated from every sorted fraction and measured by UV absorbance on a Nanodrop 2000c.

TCR CDR3 regions were amplified from genomic DNA by multiplex PCR using the deep immunoSEQ assay. Genomic DNA extracted from each cell subset was distributed evenly over all wells of several immunoSEQ 96-well plates, and each plate served as one replicate. For sorted subsets, approximately 210 ng of genomic DNA, equivalent to around 30,000 T cell genomes, went into each replicate PCR. Purified libraries were measured with a Qubit 3.0 fluorometer, size-checked on a Bioanalyzer 2100, and measured again with the KAPA Library Quantification kit. A separate single-read 150-cycle Illumina NextSeq 550 flow cell was used to sequence each immunoSEQ 96-well plate. In the source study's methods: The immunoSEQ output contained only junctional sequences without quality scores, so filtering could not match that applied to full-length reads. Sequences were annotated with PyIR, a Python wrapper for IgBLAST v1.9, using IMGT germline references to assign V/J genes and CDR3. Any read was removed if the V/J assignment was weak (E-value above 1e-6), the CDR3 was missing, or the read contained stop codons, out-of-frame junctions, or ambiguous translated residues. V3J clonotypes were defined as sequences sharing an identical inferred V gene, J gene, and CDR3 amino acid sequence. To compute the percentage overlap between repertoires, the number of shared unique clonotypes was divided by the size of the smaller repertoire. RTK rarefaction, the Chao1 estimator, and Recon v2.1 estimates of unobserved clonotypes were used to assess repertoire richness. OLGA was used to compute generation probabilities for all TCRbeta clonotypes that the gDNA method yielded from several donors. The immuneACCESS repertoire file appears here via TCRdb, limited to in-frame rearrangements. These files lack a portion of the clones; in checked studies, under half of the deficit traces to unresolved V genes, and the cause of the others is not known. V, J and clone size were drawn from that table, and D and trimming were deduced from the DNA. For this sample the table gives 800,000 to 1,200,000 clones, of which around 78% were detected only once. The top ten clones comprise under 0.6% of the sample.

These data belong to a study of shared clonotypes between healthy human individuals (TCRdb year 2020). Some background on the complete study: The cohort comprised a couple of women and a few men aged 18 to 49 years. For each donor, three plates each were used for CD4 naive and CD4 memory, two plates were used for CD8 naive, and one plate was used for CD8 memory. The study deeply sequenced blood TCR repertoires of five healthy adults to estimate repertoire size and the extent of clonotype sharing between individuals. Libraries were prepared and TCR repertoires were sequenced by different laboratories using diverse techniques, in order to increase sequencing depth and limit assay-specific biases. Per donor, leukapheresis produced somewhere between about 0.85 and 8.9 billion PBMCs.

Overall study outcomes, separate from this receptor: Rarefaction of sorted-subset datasets indicated incomplete sequencing despite the large sequencing depth. Pairwise subsampling indicated that sequencing depth was expected to affect the degree of clonotype sharing among donors. Naive subsets generally had larger estimated clonotype richness than memory subsets. Because the study included a small number of donors, the genetic and exposure-history diversity represented was limited. Higher generation probabilities were observed for clonotypes shared by all four sorted-subset donors than for non-shared clonotypes. Across a handful of donors, around 5% of naive CD4, roughly 3.5% of naive CD8, about 2% of memory CD4, and about 0.4% of memory CD8 clonotypes were shared. Sampling was limited to blood, and TCR repertoires in tissue likely differ from TCR repertoires in blood.

The chain links TRBV12-5 with TRBJ1-1, with the D gene too uncertain to name. The clonotype originates from a man between 18 and 29 years old in good health. Some clones in this sample may be carry-over from other donors' samples. Sequencing was carried out using memory CD4+ T cells from PBMCs. The cell subset or site tag for this specimen amounts to: CD45RA-negative fraction. The CDR3 reads as follows: CASGLEIGTEAFF. The sequence in DNA is TGTGCTAGTGGTTTGGAGATTGGAACGGAAGCTTTCTTT.